This is a list of T cell receptor beta chains from one sample in a study of shared clonotypes between healthy human individuals. The repertoire was sequenced with immunoSEQ multiplex PCR; TCRdb's copy has only in-frame clones and lacks some. Of 800,000 to 1,200,000 clones listed, about four fifths are singletons. Sequencing was done on a sample of memory CD4+ T cells from PBMCs. These TCRs come from a man aged 18 to 35 in good health. Some clones in this sample may be carry-over from other donors' samples. CDR3s include the opening cysteine and the closing phenylalanine or tryptophan. D genes are given only for firm matches. Part of the rows lack a size; the others show once, few, many or a class for expanded clones.

TRBJ2-7,-,-,TRBV28,TGTGCCAGCAGTTTCTCGGGGAAAAGCTACGAGCAGTACTTC,CASSFSGKSYEQYF
TRBJ1-1,-,few,TRBV18,TGTGCCAGCTCACCACGCCCACTAGGAACTGAAGCTTTCTTT,CASSPRPLGTEAFF
TRBJ2-2,-,-,TRBV9,TGTGCCAGCAGCGTAGTTAGCGGAGTGGGGGAGCTGTTTTTT,CASSVVSGVGELFF
TRBJ2-5,-,few,TRBV4-2,TGTGCCAGCAGCCCGGTGGAGGGAGAGACCCAGTACTTC,CASSPVEGETQYF
TRBJ2-7,-,-,TRBV14,TGTGCCAGCAGCCACGGACGGGGGGAGCAGTACTTC,CASSHGRGEQYF
TRBJ1-2,-,-,TRBV19,TGTGCCAGTAGTGAGCGGGACGGCAAGTACACCTTC,CASSERDGKYTF
TRBJ2-1,TRBD1,few,TRBV19,TGTGCCAGTAGTAGGGACAGATACAATGAGCAGTTCTTC,CASSRDRYNEQFF
TRBJ2-7,TRBD2,-,TRBV6-5,TGTGCCAGCAGACGACTAGCGGGCCACTACGAGCAGTACTTC,CASRRLAGHYEQYF
TRBJ2-7,TRBD1,-,TRBV7-2,TGTGCCAGCAGCTTGGACAGGGCCTACGAGCAGTACTTC,CASSLDRAYEQYF
TRBJ2-3,TRBD2,-,TRBV2,TGTGCCAGCAGTGTGCGGGGAACTAGCGGGAGGGCGGTAGATACGCAGTATTTT,CASSVRGTSGRAVDTQYF
TRBJ2-3,-,-,TRBV7-8,TGTGCCAGCAGACTCTGGGCGGATCGGGAGACAGATACGCAGTATTTT,CASRLWADRETDTQYF
TRBJ2-1,TRBD2,-,TRBV5-1,TGCGCCAGCAGCTTAACTAGCGGTTTGATTAATGAGCAGTTCTTC,CASSLTSGLINEQFF
TRBJ2-2,TRBD2,many,TRBV11-3,TGTGCCAGCAGCCCCCGCCTGTCGGGAGCGGGAGCCGGGGAGCTGTTTTTT,CASSPRLSGAGAGELFF
TRBJ2-1,TRBD2,few,TRBV27,TGTGCCAGCAGTACACTAGCGGGGGGCGGGGGCAATGAGCAGTTCTTC,CASSTLAGGGGNEQFF
TRBJ2-7,TRBD1,-,TRBV2,TGTGCCAGCAGCGGGACAGCCTACGAGCAGTACTTC,CASSGTAYEQYF
TRBJ2-3,TRBD2,-,TRBV11-2,TGTGCCAGCAGCCCTAGCGGGAGGGATACGCAGTATTTT,CASSPSGRDTQYF
TRBJ2-2,TRBD1,-,TRBV7-2,TGTGCCAGTGGGACAGGGTATAACACCGGGGAGCTGTTTTTT,CASGTGYNTGELFF
TRBJ2-7,TRBD1,-,TRBV18,TGTGCCAGCTCGCCCGACGGAACAGGGGCCGTCGAGCAGTACTTC,CASSPDGTGAVEQYF
TRBJ2-7,-,-,TRBV7-3,TGTGCCAGCAGCTCTTCGGGGGGCGCGCCCTACGAGCAGTACTTC,CASSSSGGAPYEQYF
TRBJ2-2,-,-,TRBV28,TGTGCCAGCAGTGCCGTATCAGGGACACCGAGGAGTGGCTGGGGGGAGCTGTTTTTT,CASSAVSGTPRSGWGELFF
TRBJ2-7,TRBD1,-,TRBV18,TGTGCCAGCTCACCAATAGGACAGGCCACCTACGAGCAGTACTTC,CASSPIGQATYEQYF
TRBJ2-1,TRBD1,once,TRBV5-8,TGTGCCAGCAGCCCCGGGACAGGGTTCGGGGATGAGCAGTTCTTC,CASSPGTGFGDEQFF